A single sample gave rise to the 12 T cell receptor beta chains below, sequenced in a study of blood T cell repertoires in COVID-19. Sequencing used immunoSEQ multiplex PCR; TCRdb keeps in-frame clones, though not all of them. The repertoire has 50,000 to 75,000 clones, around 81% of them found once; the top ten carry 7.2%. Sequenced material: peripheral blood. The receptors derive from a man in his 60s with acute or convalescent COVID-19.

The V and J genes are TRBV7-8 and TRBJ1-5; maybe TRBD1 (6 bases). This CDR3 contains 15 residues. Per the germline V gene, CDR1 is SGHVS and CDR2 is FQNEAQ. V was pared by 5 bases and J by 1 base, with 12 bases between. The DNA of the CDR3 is TGTGCCAGCAGCGCAGGGGAACACAGCAATCAGCCCCAGCATTTT. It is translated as CASSAGEHSNQPQHF.

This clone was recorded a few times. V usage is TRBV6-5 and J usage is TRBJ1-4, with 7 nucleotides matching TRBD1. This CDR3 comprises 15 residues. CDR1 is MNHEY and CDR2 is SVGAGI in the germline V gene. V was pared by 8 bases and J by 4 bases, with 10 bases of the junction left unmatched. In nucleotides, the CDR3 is TGTGCCAGCCAGAAAGGGGGACAGCATAATGAAAAACTGTTTTTT. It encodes CASQKGGQHNEKLFF.

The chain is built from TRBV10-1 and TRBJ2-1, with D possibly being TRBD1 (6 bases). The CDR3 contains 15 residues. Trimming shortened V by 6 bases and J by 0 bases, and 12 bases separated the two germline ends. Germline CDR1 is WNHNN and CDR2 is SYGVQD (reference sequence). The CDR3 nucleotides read TGCGCCAGCAGCGACAGGTTGAGCTCCTACAATGAGCAGTTCTTC. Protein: CASSDRLSSYNEQFF.

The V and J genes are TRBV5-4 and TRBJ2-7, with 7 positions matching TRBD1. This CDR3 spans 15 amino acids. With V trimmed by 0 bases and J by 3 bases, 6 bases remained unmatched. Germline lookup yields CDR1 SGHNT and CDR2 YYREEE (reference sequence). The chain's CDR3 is CASSLGGQLHYEQYF. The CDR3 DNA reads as TGTGCCAGCAGCTTGGGGGGACAGCTACACTACGAGCAGTACTTC. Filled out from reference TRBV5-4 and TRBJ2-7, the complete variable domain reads ETGVTQSPTHLIKTRGQQVTLRCSSQSGHNTVSWYQQALGQGPQFIFQYYREEENGRGNFPPRFSGLQFPNYSSELNVNALELDDSALYLCASSLGGQLHYEQYFGPGTRLTVT.

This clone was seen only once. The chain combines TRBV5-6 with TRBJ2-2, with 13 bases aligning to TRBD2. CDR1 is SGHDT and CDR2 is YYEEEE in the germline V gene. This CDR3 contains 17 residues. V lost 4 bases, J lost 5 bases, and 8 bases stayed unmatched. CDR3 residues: CASSGGLAGVRTGELFF. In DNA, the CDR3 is TGTGCCAGCAGCGGCGGACTAGCGGGGGTGAGAACCGGGGAGCTGTTTTTT.

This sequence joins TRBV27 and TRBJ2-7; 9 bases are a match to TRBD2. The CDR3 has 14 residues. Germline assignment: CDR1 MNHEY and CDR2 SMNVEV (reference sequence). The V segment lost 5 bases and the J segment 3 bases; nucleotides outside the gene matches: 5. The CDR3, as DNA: TGTGCCAGCAGTCTGCGGGGGGGGGACTACGAGCAGTACTTC. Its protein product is CASSLRGGDYEQYF.

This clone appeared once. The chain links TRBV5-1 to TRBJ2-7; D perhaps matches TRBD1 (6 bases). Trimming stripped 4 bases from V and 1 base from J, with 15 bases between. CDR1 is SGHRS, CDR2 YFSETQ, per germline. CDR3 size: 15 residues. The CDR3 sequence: CASSQVGTKSYEQYF. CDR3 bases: TGCGCCAGCAGCCAGGTGGGGACAAAGTCCTACGAGCAGTACTTC.

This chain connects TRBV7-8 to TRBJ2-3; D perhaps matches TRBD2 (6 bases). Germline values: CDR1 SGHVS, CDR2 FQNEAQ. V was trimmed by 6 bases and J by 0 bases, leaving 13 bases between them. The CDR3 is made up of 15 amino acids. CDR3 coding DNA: TGTGCCAGCAGGTTCGGGACTCCTAGCACAGATACGCAGTATTTT. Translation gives CASRFGTPSTDTQYF. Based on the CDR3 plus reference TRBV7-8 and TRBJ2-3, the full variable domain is GAGVSQSPRYKVAKRGQDVALRCDPISGHVSLFWYQQALGQGPEFLTYFQNEAQLDKSGLPSDRFFAERPEGSVSTLKIQRTQQEDSAVYLCASRFGTPSTDTQYFGPGTRLTVL.

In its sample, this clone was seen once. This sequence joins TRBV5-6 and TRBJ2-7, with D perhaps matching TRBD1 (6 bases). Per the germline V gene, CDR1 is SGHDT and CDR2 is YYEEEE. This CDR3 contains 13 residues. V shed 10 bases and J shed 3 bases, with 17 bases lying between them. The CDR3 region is CASNTGHFYEQYF. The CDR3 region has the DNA TGTGCCTCGAATACGGGACACTTCTACGAGCAGTACTTC.

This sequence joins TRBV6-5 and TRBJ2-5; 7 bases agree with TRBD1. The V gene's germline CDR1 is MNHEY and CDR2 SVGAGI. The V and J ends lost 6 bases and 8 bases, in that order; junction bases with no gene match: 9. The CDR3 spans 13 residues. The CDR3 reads CASRRTGGGTQYF. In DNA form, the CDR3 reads TGTGCCAGCAGACGGACAGGCGGCGGCACCCAGTACTTC.

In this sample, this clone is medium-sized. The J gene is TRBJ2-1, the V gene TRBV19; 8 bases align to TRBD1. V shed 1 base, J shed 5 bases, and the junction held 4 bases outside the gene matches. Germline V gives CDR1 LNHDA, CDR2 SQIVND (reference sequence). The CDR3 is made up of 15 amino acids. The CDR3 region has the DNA TGTGCCAGTAGTATAGGTCAGGGGGCGAACAATGAGCAGTTCTTC. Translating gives CASSIGQGANNEQFF. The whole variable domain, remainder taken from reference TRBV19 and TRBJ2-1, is DGGITQSPKYLFRKEGQNVTLSCEQNLNHDAMYWYRQDPGQGLRLIYYSQIVNDFQKGDIAEGYSVSREKKESFPLTVTSAQKNPTAFYLCASSIGQGANNEQFFGPGTRLTVL.

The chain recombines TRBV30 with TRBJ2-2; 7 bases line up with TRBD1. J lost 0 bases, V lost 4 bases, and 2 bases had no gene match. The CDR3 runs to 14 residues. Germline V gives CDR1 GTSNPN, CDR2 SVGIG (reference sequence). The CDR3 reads CAWKGGANTGELFF. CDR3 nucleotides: TGTGCCTGGAAAGGGGGCGCGAACACCGGGGAGCTGTTTTTT.